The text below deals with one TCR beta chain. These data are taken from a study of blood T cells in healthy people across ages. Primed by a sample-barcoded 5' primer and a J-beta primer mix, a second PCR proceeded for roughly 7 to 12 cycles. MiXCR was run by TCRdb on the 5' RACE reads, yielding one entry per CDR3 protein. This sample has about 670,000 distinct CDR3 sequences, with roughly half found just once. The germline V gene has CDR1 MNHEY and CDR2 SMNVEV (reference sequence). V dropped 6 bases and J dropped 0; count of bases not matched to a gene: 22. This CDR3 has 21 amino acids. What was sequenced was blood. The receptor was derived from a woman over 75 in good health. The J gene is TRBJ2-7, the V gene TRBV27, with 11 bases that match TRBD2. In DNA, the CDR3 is TGTGCCAGCAGCTACCGGCTAGCGGGAGGCCGGGGACTAACCTTCTCCTACGAGCAGTACTTC. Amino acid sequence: CASSYRLAGGRGLTFSYEQYF.